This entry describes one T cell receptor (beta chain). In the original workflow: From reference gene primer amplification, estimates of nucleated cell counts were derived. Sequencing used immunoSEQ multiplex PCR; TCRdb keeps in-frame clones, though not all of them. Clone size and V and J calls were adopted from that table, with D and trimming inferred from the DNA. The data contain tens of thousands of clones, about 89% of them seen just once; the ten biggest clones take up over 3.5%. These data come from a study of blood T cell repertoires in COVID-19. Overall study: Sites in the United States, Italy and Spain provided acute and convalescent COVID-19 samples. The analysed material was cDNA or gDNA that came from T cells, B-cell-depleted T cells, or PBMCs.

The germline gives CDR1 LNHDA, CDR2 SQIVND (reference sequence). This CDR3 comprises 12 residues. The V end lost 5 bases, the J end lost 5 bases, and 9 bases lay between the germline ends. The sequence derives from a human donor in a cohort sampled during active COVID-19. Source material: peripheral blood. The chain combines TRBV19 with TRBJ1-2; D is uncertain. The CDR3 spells CASSYSGYGYTF. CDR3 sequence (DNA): TGTGCCAGTAGTTACAGTGGTTATGGCTACACCTTC.